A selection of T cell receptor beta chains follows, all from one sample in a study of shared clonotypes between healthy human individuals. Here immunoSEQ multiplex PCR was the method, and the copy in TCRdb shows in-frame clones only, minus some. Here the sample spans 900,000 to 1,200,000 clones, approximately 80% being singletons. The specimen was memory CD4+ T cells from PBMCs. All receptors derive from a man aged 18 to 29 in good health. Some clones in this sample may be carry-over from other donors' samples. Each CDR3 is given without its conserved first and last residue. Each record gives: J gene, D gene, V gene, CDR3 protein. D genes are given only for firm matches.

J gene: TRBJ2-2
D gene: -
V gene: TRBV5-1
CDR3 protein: ASSLGVSTGELF

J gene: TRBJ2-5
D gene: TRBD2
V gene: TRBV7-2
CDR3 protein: ASSSRLAGAGETQY

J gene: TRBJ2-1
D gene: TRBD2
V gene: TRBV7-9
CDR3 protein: ASSEYRLARGDEQF

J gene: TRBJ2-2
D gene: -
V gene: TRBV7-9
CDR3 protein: ASSLRRPAGELF

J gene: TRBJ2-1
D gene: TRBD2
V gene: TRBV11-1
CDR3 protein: ASSAGLVAYNEQF

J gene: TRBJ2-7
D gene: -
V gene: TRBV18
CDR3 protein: ASSPEGEQY

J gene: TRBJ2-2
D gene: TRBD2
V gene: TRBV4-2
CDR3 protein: ASSPTLGTSIAGELF

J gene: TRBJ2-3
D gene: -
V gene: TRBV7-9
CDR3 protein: ASSSRTTDTQY

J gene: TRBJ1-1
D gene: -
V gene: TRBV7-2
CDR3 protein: ASLSGAQENTEAF

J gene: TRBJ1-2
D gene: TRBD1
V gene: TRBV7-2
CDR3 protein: ASSLVAGQGALWYGYT

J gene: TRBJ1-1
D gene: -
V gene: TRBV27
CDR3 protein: ASSLRGGPVNEAF

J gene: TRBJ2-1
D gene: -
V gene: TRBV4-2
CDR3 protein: ASSQGAGFGTHNEQF

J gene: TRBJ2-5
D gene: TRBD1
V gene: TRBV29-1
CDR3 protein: SGQGGETQY

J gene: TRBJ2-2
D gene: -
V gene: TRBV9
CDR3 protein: ASSVVPQNTGELF

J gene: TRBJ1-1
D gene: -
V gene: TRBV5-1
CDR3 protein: ASSSGQVQMNTEAF

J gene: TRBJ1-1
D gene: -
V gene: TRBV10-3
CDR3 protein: AITVDSITSEAF

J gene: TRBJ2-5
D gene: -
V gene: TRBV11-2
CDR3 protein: ASSSSTETQY

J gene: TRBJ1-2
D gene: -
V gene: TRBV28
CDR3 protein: ASSTPRGNYGYT

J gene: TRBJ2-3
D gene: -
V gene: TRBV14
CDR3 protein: ASSRVGGDTQY

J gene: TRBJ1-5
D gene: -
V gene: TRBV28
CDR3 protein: ASRLGGSNQPQH

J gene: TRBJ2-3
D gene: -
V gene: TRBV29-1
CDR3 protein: SARDGRPDTQY

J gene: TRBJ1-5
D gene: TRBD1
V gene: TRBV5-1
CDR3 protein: ASRSGTGTNVDQPQH

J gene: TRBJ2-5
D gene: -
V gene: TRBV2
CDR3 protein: ASSEVGGRKETQY

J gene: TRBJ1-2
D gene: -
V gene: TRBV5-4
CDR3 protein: ASSPPRGPRGYT

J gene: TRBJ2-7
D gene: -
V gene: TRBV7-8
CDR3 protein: ASSLALSYEQY

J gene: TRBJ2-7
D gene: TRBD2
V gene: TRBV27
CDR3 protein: ASRPLSLPGTNYEQY

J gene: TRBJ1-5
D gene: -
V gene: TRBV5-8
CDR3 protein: ASSLDLGPQH

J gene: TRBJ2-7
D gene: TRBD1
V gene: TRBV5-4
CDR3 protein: ASSFSRGSSYEQY

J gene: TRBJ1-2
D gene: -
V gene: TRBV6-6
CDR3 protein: ASKDTRGNYGYT

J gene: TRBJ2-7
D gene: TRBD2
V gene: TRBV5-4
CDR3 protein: ASSRMTSGRSYEQY

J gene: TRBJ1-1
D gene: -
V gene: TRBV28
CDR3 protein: ASHMGGRLATEAF

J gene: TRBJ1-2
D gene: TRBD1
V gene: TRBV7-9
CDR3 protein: ASSFPDRAYGYT